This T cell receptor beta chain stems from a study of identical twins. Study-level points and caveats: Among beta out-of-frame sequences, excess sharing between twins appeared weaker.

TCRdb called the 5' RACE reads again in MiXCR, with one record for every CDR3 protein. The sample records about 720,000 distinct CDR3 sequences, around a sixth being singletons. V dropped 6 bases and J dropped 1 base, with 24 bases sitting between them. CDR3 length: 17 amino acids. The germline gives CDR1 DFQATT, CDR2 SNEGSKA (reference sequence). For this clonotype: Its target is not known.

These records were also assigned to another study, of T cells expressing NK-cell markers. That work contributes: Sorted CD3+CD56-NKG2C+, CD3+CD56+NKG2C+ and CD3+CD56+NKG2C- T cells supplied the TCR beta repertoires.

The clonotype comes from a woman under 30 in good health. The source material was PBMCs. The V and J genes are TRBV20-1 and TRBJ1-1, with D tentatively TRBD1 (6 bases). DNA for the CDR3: TGCAGTGCCTCACGGGGGGGCGCGAAAGCTTCGAACACTGAAGCTTTCTTT. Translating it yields CSASRGGAKASNTEAFF.